Reported below is one T cell receptor (beta chain). This clonotype was seen a handful of times. Its target antigen remains unknown. Qualities for individual bases were not recorded, and no much larger clone is one base off. The sample is drawn from a study of T-cell reconstitution after alpha-beta-depleted transplantation in children (dated by TCRdb to about 2016). Context from the whole study: T-cell immune reconstitution after TCRalphabeta/CD19-depleted allogeneic hematopoietic cell transplantation in children was quantitatively tracked in the study by means of TCR repertoire profiling.

The library came from PCR. The sequencer was an Illumina HiSeq 2500. Molecular barcoding was employed in the preparation of TCR libraries, with unique molecular identifiers being used to normalize TCRbeta repertoire quantification. Clones were called with MiXCR by TCRdb after fastp trimmed the public reads at Q25, and only in-frame beta chains were retained. Each entry is one CDR3 protein sequence, shown with its most common DNA and genes. The sample contains approximately 510,000 distinct CDR3 sequences, 15% to 20% of them found a single time. The top ten hold approximately 3% of the sample. CDR1 is given as SGHVS and CDR2 as FNYEAQ, both from the germline V gene. Relative to germline, V is 5 bases shorter and J is 5 bases shorter, with 15 bases between their ends. The CDR3, cysteine through phenylalanine, is 14 amino acids long. Only CDR3 DNA is held: 42 bases, read in frame from base 1.

This material consisted of PBMCs from the stem cell graft donor, taken from the stem cell graft. This chain is built from TRBV7-6 and TRBJ1-1; no confident D gene assignment can be made. This clonotype was sampled from a human donor who donated a stem cell graft to a child with acute lymphoblastic leukemia. The DNA sequence is given as TGTGCCAGCAGCCCGGCTTTGGGGAAGACTGAAGCTTTCTTT. This is translated as CASSPALGKTEAFF.